Described below is a single T cell receptor (beta chain) sequence and its context. Its binding antigen is unknown. Within one base of it there is no much larger clone, and no base qualities were kept. These data come from a study of blood T cell repertoires in COVID-19 (dated by TCRdb to 2020 to 2022). General notes on the study: Collaborator samples came from the United States, Italy and Spain and covered acute and convalescent phases of COVID-19. A de-identified subject ID, COVID-19 status, age in years and sex were almost always included in the sample metadata. Where available, HLA class I and class II types were taken from metadata supplied by the sample provider and were not determined by assay-based typing. The repertoires were released in a freely available public database intended as a resource for research on the immune response to SARS-CoV-2. The prospective study material was composed of cDNA or gDNA derived from T cells, B-cell-depleted T cells, or PBMCs. Subjects who had been exposed to COVID-19, were actively infected with it, or had recovered from it provided the deeply sampled blood TCRbeta repertoires that made up the dataset. The samples were drawn from two sources: the first 160 participants of the ongoing ImmuneRACE study, and fewer than 1,500 subjects contributed by 6 global collaborators.

Here is what the overall study found, with its caveats: Clinical and demographic metadata were provided uncurated, with the amount varying by source and participant.

TCRbeta CDR3 regions were amplified from genomic DNA by means of the immunoSEQ Assay, a bias-controlled multiplex PCR. Processing in the source paper ran as follows. Nucleated cell counts per sample were estimated from amplification of reference gene primers within the assay. Sequence reads were collapsed and filtered to measure the absolute abundance of every unique TCRbeta CDR3 rearrangement. Productive Simpson clonality was computed per sample as the square root of Simpson's diversity index over productive rearrangements. In TCRdb, the immuneACCESS table is reduced to in-frame sequences with V and J assigned. These tables do not hold every clone; where another copy was compared, an unresolved V gene accounts for under half, and the others remain unexplained. That table furnishes V, J and clone size, whereas the DNA furnished D and trimming. Here the sample has approximately 150,000 clones; more than 75% occur a single time. In total, the top ten clones hold roughly 1% of the sample.

Whole blood was collected in K2EDTA tubes by collaborating institutions according to the institutions' own protocols. For TCRbeta analysis, collaborators shipped samples in one of three forms: frozen whole blood, isolated PBMCs, or DNA extracted from either of those sample types. The source of this sequence is a man in his forties with acute or convalescent COVID-19. The sequencing input was peripheral blood.

The CDR3 region has the sequence CAISDSKGSGGADQYF. The sequenced DNA: TGTGCCATCAGTGACTCCAAAGGGAGCGGGGGGGCGGACCAGTACTTC. The rearrangement combines TRBV10-3 with TRBJ2-5, with 10 central nucleotides matching TRBD2. Counted from cysteine to phenylalanine, this CDR3 has 16 amino acids. Only the CDR3 part of the read is kept: 48 bases, read in frame from the first base. Via the germline V gene, CDR1 is ENHRY and CDR2 SYGVKD. Clipping removes 3 bases from V and 10 bases from J, with 14 as the unmatched junction base count.